This is a list of T cell receptor beta chains from one sample in a study of STAT5B mutations in CD4+ large granular lymphocyte leukemia. This table comes from immunoSEQ multiplex PCR, and its TCRdb copy is limited to in-frame clones, with some not included. The sample records 48,000 or so clones, roughly two thirds being singletons. The sample consisted of CD4+ T cells from blood buffy coats. The source of these receptors is a human donor in good health. CDR3s leave out the opening cysteine and the closing phenylalanine or tryptophan.

J,V,CDR3
TRBJ2-5,TRBV5-6,ASSQRETQY
TRBJ2-6,TRBV29-1,SVGPGGDSGANVLT
TRBJ1-5,TRBV18,ASSLPRQGSLNQPQH
TRBJ2-1,TRBV5-1,ASSYGQVLVSYNEQF
TRBJ2-3,TRBV5-5,ASSLLSGTDTQY
TRBJ1-5,TRBV19,ASSDIQGYSNQPQH
TRBJ2-3,TRBV6-5,ASSNAGARTQY
TRBJ1-6,TRBV2,ASSVGFPYNSPLH
TRBJ1-6,TRBV4-1,ASSQEGDRVRPPLH
TRBJ1-3,TRBV5-8,ASSAWGSGNTIY
TRBJ2-5,TRBV5-1,ASSLVGRKETQY
TRBJ2-5,TRBV18,ASSPRGAQETQY
TRBJ2-1,TRBV7-2,ASSLNGQGNYNEQF
TRBJ1-5,TRBV5-1,ASSLGDRFNQPQH
TRBJ2-7,TRBV28,ASSLGTSGTHYEQY
TRBJ2-3,TRBV28,ASSLWSGGADTQY
TRBJ2-1,TRBV5-1,ASSLPSGGHNEQF
TRBJ2-2,TRBV10-3,AISESGIGADTGELF
TRBJ1-6,TRBV18,ASSPFYRGSGSPLH
TRBJ1-2,TRBV7-2,ASSFADRPGYT
TRBJ1-1,TRBV18,ASSPVRVYMNTEAF
TRBJ2-3,TRBV30,AWSVGLGKWADTQY
TRBJ2-4,TRBV6-5,ASSSTGGGENIQY
TRBJ2-3,TRBV30,AWSIRLADTQY
TRBJ1-5,TRBV7-9,ASSLAGGGQPQH
TRBJ1-1,TRBV18,ASSPPGLGSTEAF
TRBJ2-6,TRBV2,ASSDRGVSSGANVLT